Shown below are 14 T cell receptor beta chains from a single sample sequenced in a study of blood T cell repertoires in COVID-19. The data were produced by immunoSEQ multiplex PCR, yet TCRdb's version contains in-frame clones alone and is incomplete. The profile covers approximately 250,000 clones, with approximately 90% appearing a single time and 2% to 2.5% taken by the ten largest. Sequencing was carried out using PBMCs or T cells enriched from blood (not recorded which). Receptors were obtained from a woman aged 60-70 years in a cohort exposed to, infected with or recovered from COVID-19 (not recorded which).

The genes are TRBV30 and TRBJ2-1; TRBD1 matches 7 bases. The germline CDR1 and CDR2 sequences are GTSNPN and SVGIG (reference sequence). Germline trimming cut 0 bases from V and 8 bases from J; bases unmatched to any gene: 7. CDR3 size: 14 residues. CDR3 loop: CAWSVLTGIHEQFF. The DNA of the CDR3 is TGTGCCTGGAGTGTATTGACAGGGATACATGAGCAGTTCTTC.

The chain carries TRBV3-1 (or the pseudogene TRBV3-2) and TRBJ2-3; TRBD2 matches at 7 bases. V gave up 4 bases and J gave up 12 bases; unmatched junction bases: 10. The CDR3 has 13 amino acids. Per the germline V gene, CDR1 is LGHDT and CDR2 is YNNKEL (reference sequence). The CDR3 loop is CASSPVGSGGQYF. The CDR3 nucleotides are TGTGCCAGCAGCCCGGTTGGATCGGGGGGTCAGTATTTT.

This clone occurred once. V and J are TRBV7-8 and TRBJ2-7, with TRBD1 matching 7 bases. The CDR3 has 13 residues. Germline V gene sequence: CDR1 SGHVS, CDR2 FQNEAQ. V shed 5 bases, J shed 4 bases, and the junction held 5 bases outside the gene matches. The CDR3 protein is CASSQQQGYEQYF. CDR3 sequence (DNA): TGTGCCAGCAGCCAACAACAGGGGTACGAGCAGTACTTC.

The J gene is TRBJ2-6, the V gene TRBV10-2, with TRBD2 matching 11 bases. V shed 3 bases, J shed 0 bases, and the junction held 1 base outside the gene matches. Germline V gives CDR1 WSHSY, CDR2 SAAADI. This CDR3 contains 17 residues. DNA for the CDR3: TGCGCCAGCAGTGATCTAGCGGGGGGCTCTGGGGCCAACGTCCTGACTTTC. This sequence encodes CASSDLAGGSGANVLTF.

The chain links TRBV28 to TRBJ1-4; D may be TRBD1 (6 bases). V lost 1 base and J 3 bases, leaving 12 bases between the germline ends. The germline V gene has CDR1 MDHEN and CDR2 SYDVKM. The CDR3 is 16 amino acids. The CDR3 sequence: CASSLSLTGPNEKLFF. CDR3 in DNA: TGTGCCAGCAGTTTATCCCTGACAGGTCCTAATGAAAAACTGTTTTTT.

This chain joins TRBV7-9 and TRBJ2-2, with D possibly being TRBD1 (6 bases). CDR1 and CDR2 (germline): SEHNR, FQNEAQ (reference sequence). This CDR3 region has 14 residues. V was shortened by 8 bases and J by 7 bases, with 17 bases between the two germline ends. CDR3 residues: CASGRSQGVGELFF. The CDR3 coding sequence is TGTGCCAGCGGGCGCTCACAGGGTGTCGGGGAGCTGTTTTTT.

The chain links TRBV7-8 to TRBJ2-6, with TRBD1 matching over 7 bases. The germline V gene has CDR1 SGHVS and CDR2 FQNEAQ. This CDR3 has 19 residues. V trimming: 4 bases; J trimming: 2 bases; junction bases outside the gene matches: 14. The CDR3 nucleotides read TGTGCCAGCAGCTCTGTTACAGGGGATCGTAAGGCTGGGGCCAACGTCCTGACTTTC. It specifies CASSSVTGDRKAGANVLTF.

V usage is TRBV4-2 and J usage is TRBJ2-7, with TRBD2 identical over 7 bases. V shed 2 bases, J shed 2 bases, and the junction held 9 bases outside the gene matches. Per germline, CDR1 LGHNA and CDR2 YNFKEQ. There are 16 residues in the CDR3. The CDR3 bases are TGTGCCAGCAGCCAACCCGGGGGGATCGGAACCTACGAGCAGTACTTC. Translating gives CASSQPGGIGTYEQYF.

The J gene is TRBJ2-3, the V gene TRBV6-2 or TRBV6-3; 9 bases align to TRBD2. CDR3 length: 21 amino acids. Unmatched junction bases numbered 18, after V lost 2 bases and J lost 0 bases. Germline V gives CDR1 MNHEY, CDR2 SVGEGT. The CDR3 DNA follows: TGTGCCAGCAGTTACCGCCCAGGACAGGTAGCGGGAGCATCTAGCACAGATACGCAGTATTTT. Its protein is CASSYRPGQVAGASSTDTQYF.

This chain links TRBV15 with TRBJ1-1, with TRBD1 identical over 8 bases. The CDR3 contains 17 residues. V was clipped by 3 bases and J by 3 bases; unmatched bases: 12. Germline V gene sequence: CDR1 LNHNV, CDR2 YYDKDF (reference sequence). For the CDR3, the DNA is TGTGCCACCAGCAGTCGCGGACAGGGACGTGGGGACACTGAAGCTTTCTTT. Translation gives CATSSRGQGRGDTEAFF.

The chain joins TRBV19 to TRBJ2-7; 7 bases fit TRBD1. Germline V gives CDR1 LNHDA, CDR2 SQIVND (reference sequence). The CDR3 runs to 14 residues. V dropped 4 bases and J dropped 3; count of bases not matched to a gene: 6. CDR3: CASSTGQVLYEQYF. The CDR3 nucleotides read TGTGCCAGTAGTACCGGACAGGTTCTCTACGAGCAGTACTTC.

The chain has TRBV19 and TRBJ2-4; a possible D gene is TRBD2 (5 bases). The CDR3 loop spans 13 amino acids. Germline lookup yields CDR1 LNHDA and CDR2 SQIVND (reference sequence). Trimming shortened V by 2 bases and J by 6 bases, and 8 bases separated the two germline ends. For the CDR3, the DNA is TGTGCCAGTAGTATAAACGAGGGAAACATTCAGTACTTC. This encodes CASSINEGNIQYF.

The chain has TRBV6-6 and TRBJ2-5; 8 bases agree with TRBD1. From germline, CDR1 is MNHNY and CDR2 SVGAGI (reference sequence). The V segment lost 5 bases and the J segment 3 bases; nucleotides outside the gene matches: 8. The CDR3 covers 15 residues. The CDR3 is CASSLDRVWEETQYF. For the CDR3, the DNA is TGTGCCAGCAGTCTGGACAGGGTATGGGAAGAGACCCAGTACTTC.

The V call is TRBV2, the J call TRBJ2-5; 11 bases fit TRBD1. V lost 4 bases, J lost 7 bases, and 8 bases stayed unmatched. The CDR3 is made up of 15 amino acids. Germline V lookup: CDR1 SNHLY, CDR2 FYNNEI. CDR3 coding DNA: TGTGCCAGCAGTGGTCCTAGCGGGACAGGGGGGACCCAGTACTTC. Translation gives CASSGPSGTGGTQYF.